These T cell receptor beta chains were read from a single sample in a study of shared clonotypes between healthy human individuals. TCRdb's copy holds only in-frame clones and misses some; the assay was immunoSEQ multiplex PCR. The repertoire holds some 470,000 clones, with 75% to 85% as singletons. Material: PBMCs. These receptors were obtained from a woman aged 40-49 years in good health. Some clones in this sample may be carry-over from other donors' samples. The CDR3 runs from the conserved cysteine through the conserved F or W. The order of the fields is J gene, V gene, CDR3 protein.

>TRBJ1-1|TRBV27
CATMARGGYPFF
>TRBJ1-3|TRBV18
CASSPGTGGSGNTIYF
>TRBJ1-4|TRBV7-8
CASSLAAVGAGVEKLFF
>TRBJ1-2|TRBV7-9
CASSLGQGANYGYTF
>TRBJ1-5|TRBV19
CASSEGSGQPQHF
>TRBJ2-1|TRBV28
CAGATGGIDNEQFF
>TRBJ2-7|TRBV5-4
CASKEGGGEQYF
>TRBJ1-2|TRBV4-3
CASSQAPPGQGGYGYTF
>TRBJ1-5|TRBV19
CASSIFGASRAQHF
>TRBJ1-6|TRBV18
CASSPLDPQLSPLHF
>TRBJ1-2|TRBV4-1
CASSQEGANYGYTF
>TRBJ1-1|TRBV23-1
CARLTGVGVNTEAFF
>TRBJ2-1|TRBV10-2
CASEAFGNEQFF
>TRBJ2-3|TRBV19
CASGGQGAGADTQYF
>TRBJ1-4|TRBV6-5
CASSYKALGNEKLFF
>TRBJ2-5|TRBV5-1
CASSLEGQETQYF
>TRBJ2-1|TRBV5-1
CASSLTGTSGMGEQFF
>TRBJ2-3|TRBV30
CAWSKGDTQYF
>TRBJ2-3|TRBV5-6
CASSLWSGGRDTQYF
>TRBJ1-1|TRBV2
CASGPGGTEAFF
>TRBJ2-5|TRBV28
CASSTLNLARDPTQYF
>TRBJ2-3|TRBV29-1
CSVLGGDTQYF
>TRBJ2-1|TRBV5-1
CASSFNPGAASYNEQFF
>TRBJ2-7|TRBV7-2
CASSAAGRKQYF
>TRBJ1-2|TRBV30
CAWSVPYDYGYTF
>TRBJ2-7|TRBV5-1
CASSLSGGSSYEQYF
>TRBJ2-5|TRBV7-3
CASSLLPGATETQYF
>TRBJ2-3|TRBV4-1
CASSRDRVTDTQYF
>TRBJ2-1|TRBV7-7
CASSLGAKDEQFF
>TRBJ1-2|TRBV10-3
CAISPGVNYGYTF
>TRBJ2-5|TRBV7-7
CASSSDRQETQYF
>TRBJ1-5|TRBV6-1
CASSLYRDREHF
>TRBJ1-3|TRBV18
CASSPGRGNTIYF
>TRBJ2-1|TRBV15
CATGGFGNEQFF
>TRBJ2-7|TRBV9
CASSPYGQGYEQYF
>TRBJ2-7|TRBV6-6
CASIDRAGYEQYF
>TRBJ2-1|TRBV6-1
CASSEGAGGGYNEQFF
>TRBJ1-1|TRBV5-1
CASSFGTGDTEAFF
>TRBJ2-2|TRBV28
CASSLVGVRTGELFF
>TRBJ1-1|TRBV6-5
CASSYRGNTEAFF
>TRBJ2-2|TRBV7-2
CASSQTSGDTGELFF
>TRBJ1-1|TRBV27
CASSFHRGPNTEAFF
>TRBJ2-7|TRBV6-5
CASRPTGGSYEQYF
>TRBJ2-7|TRBV2
CASRGQGVYEQYF
>TRBJ2-2|TRBV18
CASSPAGGHNTGELFF
>TRBJ2-7|TRBV6-1
CASTPTVVGEQYF
>TRBJ1-2|TRBV5-6
CASSRDPGGSNLGYTF
>TRBJ1-2|TRBV11-2
CASSPRTRSYTF
>TRBJ2-2|TRBV9
CASSVDTAFGELFF